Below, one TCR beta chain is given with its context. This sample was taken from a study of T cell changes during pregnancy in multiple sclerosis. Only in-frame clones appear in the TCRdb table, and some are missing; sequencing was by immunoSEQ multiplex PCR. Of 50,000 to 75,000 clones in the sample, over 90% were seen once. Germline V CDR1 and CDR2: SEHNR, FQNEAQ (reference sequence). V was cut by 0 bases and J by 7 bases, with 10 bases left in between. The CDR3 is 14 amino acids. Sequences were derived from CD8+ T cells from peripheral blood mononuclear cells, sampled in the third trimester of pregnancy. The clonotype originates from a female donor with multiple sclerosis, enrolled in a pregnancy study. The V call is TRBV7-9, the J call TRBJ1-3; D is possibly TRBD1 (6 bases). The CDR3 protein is CASSLAPGANTIYF. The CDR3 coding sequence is TGTGCCAGCAGCTTAGCCCCAGGGGCCAACACCATATATTTT.